This T cell receptor (beta chain) derives from a study of T cell clonality in common variable immunodeficiency. This clone has ten or more counts. The antigen remains undetermined. Read data end 3 residues before the CDR3 end; the end is taken from the germline J gene. The CDR3 is made up of 21 amino acids. V shed 0 bases, J shed 0 bases, and the junction held 9 bases outside the gene matches. CDR1 is LNHDA, CDR2 SQIVND, per germline (reference sequence). Data came from immunoSEQ multiplex PCR; TCRdb stores just in-frame clones and leaves some out. Listed for the sample are approximately 37,000 clones, none seen a single time. General study findings and limits: Authors noted CVID clonality's cause needs subpopulation repertoire sequencing. Compared with healthy controls, CVID subjects showed increased TCRbeta clonality, mostly in about a third.

This sequence originates from a person aged 18 to 70 in good health. The chain recombines TRBV19 with TRBJ2-6; 12 bases are shared with TRBD1. The sample taken for sequencing was peripheral blood mononuclear cells. Incomplete CDR3 DNA: TGTGCCAGTAGTATAGATCCCGGGACAGGGGGCGTCCACTCTGGGGCCAACGTC. It specifies CASSIDPGTGGVHSGANV. The complete CDR3 protein is CASSIDPGTGGVHSGANVLTF.